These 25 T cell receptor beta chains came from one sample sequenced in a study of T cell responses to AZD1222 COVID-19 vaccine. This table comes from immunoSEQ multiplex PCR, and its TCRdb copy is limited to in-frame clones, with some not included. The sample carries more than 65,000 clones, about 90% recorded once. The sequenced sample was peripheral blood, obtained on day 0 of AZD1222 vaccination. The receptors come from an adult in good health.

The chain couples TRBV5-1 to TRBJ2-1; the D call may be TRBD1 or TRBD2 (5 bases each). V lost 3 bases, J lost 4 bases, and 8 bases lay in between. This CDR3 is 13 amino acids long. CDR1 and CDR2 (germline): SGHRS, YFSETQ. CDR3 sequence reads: CASSWDGYNEQFF. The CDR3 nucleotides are TGCGCCAGCAGCTGGGACGGATACAATGAGCAGTTCTTC.

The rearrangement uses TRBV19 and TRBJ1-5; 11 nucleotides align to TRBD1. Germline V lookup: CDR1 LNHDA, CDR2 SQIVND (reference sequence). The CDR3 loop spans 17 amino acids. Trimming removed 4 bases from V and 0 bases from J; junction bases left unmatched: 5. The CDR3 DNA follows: TGTGCCAGTAGTAGGGGGACAGGGGGAAATAGCAATCAGCCCCAGCATTTT. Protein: CASSRGTGGNSNQPQHF.

The CDR3 loop is CASSLEAITSGTQYF. CDR3 bases: TGTGCCAGCAGCTTAGAGGCAATCACCTCGGGAACCCAGTACTTC. The chain is built from TRBV7-2 and TRBJ2-5; weak D call: TRBD2 (5 bases). Germline CDR1 and CDR2: SGHTA and FQGNSA. With 1 base removed from V and 8 bases from J, the gap between germline ends came to 17 bases. This CDR3 is built from 15 residues.

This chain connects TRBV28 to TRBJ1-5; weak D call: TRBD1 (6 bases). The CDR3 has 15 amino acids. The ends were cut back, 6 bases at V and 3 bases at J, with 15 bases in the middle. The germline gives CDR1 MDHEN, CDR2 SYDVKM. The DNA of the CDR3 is TGTGCCAGCAGCGCCTCGGGGGCCCTCAATCAGCCCCAGCATTTT. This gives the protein CASSASGALNQPQHF.

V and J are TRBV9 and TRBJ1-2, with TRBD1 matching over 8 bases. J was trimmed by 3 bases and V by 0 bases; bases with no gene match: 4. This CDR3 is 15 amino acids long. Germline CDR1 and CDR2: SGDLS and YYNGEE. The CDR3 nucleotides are TGTGCCAGCAGCGTAGCGGCAGGGGGCGACTATGGCTACACCTTC. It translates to CASSVAAGGDYGYTF.

CDR3 DNA: TGTGCCATCCGGGAGGGACAGGGGTTTAATTCACCCCTCCACTTT. Amino acid sequence: CAIREGQGFNSPLHF. The V and J genes are TRBV6-6 and TRBJ1-6; 10 positions match TRBD1. Germline assignment: CDR1 MNHNY and CDR2 SVGAGI (reference sequence). This CDR3 contains 15 residues. V lost 10 bases and J lost 6; bases outside the gene matches: 9.

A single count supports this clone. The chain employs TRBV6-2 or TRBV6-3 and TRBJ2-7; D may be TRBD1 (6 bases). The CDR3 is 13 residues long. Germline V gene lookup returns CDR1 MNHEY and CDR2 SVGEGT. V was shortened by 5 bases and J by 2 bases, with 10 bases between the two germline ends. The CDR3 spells CASSTRTAYEQYF. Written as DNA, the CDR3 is TGTGCCAGCAGTACCCGGACAGCCTACGAGCAGTACTTC.

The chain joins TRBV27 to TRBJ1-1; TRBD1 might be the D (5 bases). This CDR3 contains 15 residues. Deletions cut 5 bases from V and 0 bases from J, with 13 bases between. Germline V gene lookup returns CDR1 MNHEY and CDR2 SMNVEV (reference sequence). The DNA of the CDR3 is TGTGCCAGCAGTACCCAGACAGCAATGAACACTGAAGCTTTCTTT. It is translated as CASSTQTAMNTEAFF.

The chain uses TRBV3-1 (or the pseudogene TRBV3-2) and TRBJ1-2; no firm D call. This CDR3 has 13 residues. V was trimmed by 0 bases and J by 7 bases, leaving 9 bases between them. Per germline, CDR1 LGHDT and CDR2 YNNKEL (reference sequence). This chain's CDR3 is CASSQDGKSGYTF. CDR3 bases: TGTGCCAGCAGCCAAGATGGGAAGTCTGGCTACACCTTC.

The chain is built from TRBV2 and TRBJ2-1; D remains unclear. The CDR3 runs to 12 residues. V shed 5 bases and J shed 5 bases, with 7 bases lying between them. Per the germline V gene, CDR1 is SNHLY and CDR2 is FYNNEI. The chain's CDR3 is CASSRTDNEQFF. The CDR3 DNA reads TGTGCCAGCAGTCGGACGGACAATGAGCAGTTCTTC.

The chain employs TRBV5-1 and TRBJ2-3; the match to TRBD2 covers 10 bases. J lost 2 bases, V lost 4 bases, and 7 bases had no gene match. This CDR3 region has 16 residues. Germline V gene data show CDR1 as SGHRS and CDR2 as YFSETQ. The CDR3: CASSERAGGYTDTQYF. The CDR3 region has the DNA TGCGCCAGCAGCGAACGAGCGGGAGGGTACACAGATACGCAGTATTTT.

The CDR3 sequence is CASSPQGMNTEAFF. In DNA form, the CDR3 reads TGTGCCAGCAGCCCCCAGGGAATGAACACTGAAGCTTTCTTT. The V gene is TRBV7-3, the J gene TRBJ1-1, with a possible D match to TRBD1 (5 bases). The CDR3 is 14 amino acids. V lost 5 bases to trimming and J lost 0 bases, with 10 bases between them. CDR1 and CDR2 from the germline V gene are SGHTA and FQGTGA.

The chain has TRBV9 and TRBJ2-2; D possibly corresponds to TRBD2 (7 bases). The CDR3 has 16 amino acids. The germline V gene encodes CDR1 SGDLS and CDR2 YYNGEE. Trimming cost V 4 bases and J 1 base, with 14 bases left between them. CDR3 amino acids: CASSPPGGRNTGELFF. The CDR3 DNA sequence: TGTGCCAGCAGCCCACCCGGGGGGCGGAACACCGGGGAGCTGTTTTTT.

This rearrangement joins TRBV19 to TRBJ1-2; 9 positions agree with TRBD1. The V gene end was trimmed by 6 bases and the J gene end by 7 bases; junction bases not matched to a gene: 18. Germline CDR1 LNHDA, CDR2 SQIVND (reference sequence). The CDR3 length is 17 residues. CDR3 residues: CASSQPGTGSGVSGYTF. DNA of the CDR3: TGTGCCAGTAGCCAACCCGGGACAGGGTCTGGAGTTAGTGGCTACACCTTC.

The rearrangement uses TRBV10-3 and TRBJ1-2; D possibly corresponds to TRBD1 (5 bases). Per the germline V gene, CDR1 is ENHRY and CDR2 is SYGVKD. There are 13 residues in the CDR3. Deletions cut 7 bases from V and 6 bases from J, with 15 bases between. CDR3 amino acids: CAIMGGGSHGYTF. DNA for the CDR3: TGTGCCATCATGGGGGGGGGTAGCCATGGCTACACCTTC.

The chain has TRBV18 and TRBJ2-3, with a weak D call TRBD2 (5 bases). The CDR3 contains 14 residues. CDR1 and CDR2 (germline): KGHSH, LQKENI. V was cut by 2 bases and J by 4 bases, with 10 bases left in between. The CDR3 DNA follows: TGTGCCAGCTCACCAAATTGGGGAGCAGATACGCAGTATTTT. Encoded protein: CASSPNWGADTQYF.

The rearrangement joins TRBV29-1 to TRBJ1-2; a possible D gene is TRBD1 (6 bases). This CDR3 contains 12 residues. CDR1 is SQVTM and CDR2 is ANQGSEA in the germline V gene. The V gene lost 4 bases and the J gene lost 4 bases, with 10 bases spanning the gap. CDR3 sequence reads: CSVAQGSYGYTF. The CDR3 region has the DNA TGCAGCGTTGCCCAGGGGTCCTATGGCTACACCTTC.

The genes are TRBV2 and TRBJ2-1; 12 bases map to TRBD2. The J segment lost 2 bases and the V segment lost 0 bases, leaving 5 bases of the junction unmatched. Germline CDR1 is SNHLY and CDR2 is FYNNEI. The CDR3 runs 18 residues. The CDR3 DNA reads TGTGCCAGCAGTGAAGCGCTCGGACTAGCGGGAACCTACAATGAGCAGTTCTTC. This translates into CASSEALGLAGTYNEQFF.

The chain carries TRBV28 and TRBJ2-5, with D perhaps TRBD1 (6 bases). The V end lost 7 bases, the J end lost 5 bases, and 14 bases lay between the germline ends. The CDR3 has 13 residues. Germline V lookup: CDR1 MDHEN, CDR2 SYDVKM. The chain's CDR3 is CASTPPGHETQYF. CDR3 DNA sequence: TGTGCCAGCACCCCACCGGGACACGAGACCCAGTACTTC.

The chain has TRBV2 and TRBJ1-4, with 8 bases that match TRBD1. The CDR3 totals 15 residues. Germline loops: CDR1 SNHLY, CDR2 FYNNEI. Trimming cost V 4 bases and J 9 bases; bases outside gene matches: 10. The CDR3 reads CASSVPMGQVKKLFF. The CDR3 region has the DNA TGTGCCAGCAGTGTACCGATGGGACAGGTGAAAAAACTGTTTTTT.

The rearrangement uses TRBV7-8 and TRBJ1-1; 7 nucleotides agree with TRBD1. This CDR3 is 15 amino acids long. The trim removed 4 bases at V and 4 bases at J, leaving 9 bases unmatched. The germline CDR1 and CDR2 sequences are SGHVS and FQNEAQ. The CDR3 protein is CASSYAGGKGTEAFF. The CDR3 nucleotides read TGTGCCAGCAGCTACGCAGGGGGAAAGGGCACTGAAGCTTTCTTT.

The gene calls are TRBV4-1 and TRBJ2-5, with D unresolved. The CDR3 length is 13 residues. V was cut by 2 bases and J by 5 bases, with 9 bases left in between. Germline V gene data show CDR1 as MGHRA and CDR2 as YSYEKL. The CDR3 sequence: CASSQWSRETQYF. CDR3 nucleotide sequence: TGCGCCAGCAGCCAATGGTCCCGGGAGACCCAGTACTTC.

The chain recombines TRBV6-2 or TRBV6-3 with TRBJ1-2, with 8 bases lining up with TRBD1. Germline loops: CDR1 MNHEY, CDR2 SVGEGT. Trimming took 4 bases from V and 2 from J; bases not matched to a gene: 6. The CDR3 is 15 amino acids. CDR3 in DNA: TGTGCCAGCAGTTCCTTGACAGGGGTAAACTATGGCTACACCTTC. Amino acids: CASSSLTGVNYGYTF.

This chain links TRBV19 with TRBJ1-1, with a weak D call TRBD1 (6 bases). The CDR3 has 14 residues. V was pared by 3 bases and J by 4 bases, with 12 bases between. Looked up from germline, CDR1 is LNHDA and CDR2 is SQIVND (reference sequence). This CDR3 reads CASSIHREVTEAFF. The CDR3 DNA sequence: TGTGCCAGTAGTATCCACAGGGAGGTCACTGAAGCTTTCTTT.

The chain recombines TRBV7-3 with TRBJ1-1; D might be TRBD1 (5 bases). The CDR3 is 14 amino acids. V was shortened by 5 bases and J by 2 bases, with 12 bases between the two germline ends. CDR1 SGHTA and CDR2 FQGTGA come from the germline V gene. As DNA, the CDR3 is TGTGCCAGCAGCCCCTCGGGGCAAAACACTGAAGCTTTCTTT. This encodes CASSPSGQNTEAFF.